This TCR beta chain appears in the sequencing data of a study of shared clonotypes between healthy human individuals. TCRdb's copy holds only in-frame clones and misses some; the assay was immunoSEQ multiplex PCR. The top ten clones hold approximately 25% of a sample with fewer than 150,000 clones, more than 65% of them seen once. Per germline, CDR1 SGHTA and CDR2 FQGNSA. The CDR3 loop spans 16 amino acids. V was cut by 3 bases and J by 4 bases, with 16 bases left in between. The sequencing input was memory CD8+ T cells sorted from blood. Subset defined: CD45RO+ cells pooled with CCR7-negative TemRA cells. The chain combines TRBV7-2 with TRBJ1-3; no clear D. This TCR came from a woman aged 25 to 45 in good health. The CDR3 DNA sequence: TGTGCCAGCAGCTTCTTCTCTTGGGGAAGGGGAAACACCATATATTTT. It codes for CASSFFSWGRGNTIYF.